The 26 T cell receptor beta chains listed next were all sequenced from one sample in a study of blood T cell repertoires in COVID-19. The table came from immunoSEQ multiplex PCR; TCRdb's copy has only in-frame clones and leaves some out. The sample consists of 140,000 to 150,000 clones, over 75% of them appearing once. Specimen: peripheral blood. These TCRs come from a woman in her sixties or seventies with active COVID-19.

The rearrangement links TRBV28 to TRBJ2-3; 7 bases are a match to TRBD1. This CDR3 is built from 14 residues. J was trimmed by 5 bases and V by 5 bases; bases with no gene match: 7. Germline-derived CDR1 and CDR2 are MDHEN and SYDVKM. The CDR3 sequence: CASSGRGQGDTQYF. The DNA of the CDR3 is TGTGCCAGCAGTGGAAGGGGGCAGGGAGATACGCAGTATTTT.

This chain joins TRBV30 and TRBJ2-7, with TRBD1 matching 7 bases. CDR1 is GTSNPN and CDR2 is SVGIG in the germline V gene (reference sequence). The CDR3 consists of 13 residues. The V gene end was trimmed by 3 bases and the J gene end by 5 bases; junction bases not matched to a gene: 7. DNA of the CDR3: TGTGCCTGGAGACAAACAGGGGAACACGAGCAGTACTTC. Protein: CAWRQTGEHEQYF.

Here the CDR3 reads CASSLTSGSYEQYF. In nucleotides, the CDR3 is TGTGCCAGCAGCTTGACTAGCGGCTCCTACGAGCAGTACTTC. The J gene is TRBJ2-7, the V gene TRBV7-2; TRBD2 matches 9 bases. Looked up from germline, CDR1 is SGHTA and CDR2 is FQGNSA. V trimming: 3 bases; J trimming: 0 bases; junction bases outside the gene matches: 0. CDR3 size: 14 residues.

The gene calls are TRBV7-3 and TRBJ2-2; tentative D call: TRBD2 (6 bases). V gave up 4 bases and J gave up 6 bases, with 15 bases separating them. The CDR3 sequence is 15 residues long. Germline assignment: CDR1 SGHTA and CDR2 FQGTGA. CDR3 in amino acids: CASSSLGGTAGELFF. The CDR3 DNA is TGTGCCAGCAGCTCCCTCGGGGGAACCGCCGGGGAGCTGTTTTTT.

This clone came up a few times. The chain recombines TRBV4-3 with TRBJ1-2, with D perhaps TRBD1 (5 bases). The V gene's germline CDR1 is LGHNA and CDR2 YSLEER. The CDR3 runs 15 residues. The V and J ends lost 0 bases and 6 bases respectively, with 14 bases between them. This chain's CDR3 is CASSQDAGFIDGYTF. The CDR3 nucleotides read TGCGCCAGCAGCCAAGATGCAGGGTTTATCGATGGCTACACCTTC.

The table lists this clone with a few counts. This sequence joins TRBV27 and TRBJ1-6; the D is unclear. Trimming took off 1 base at V and 0 bases at J, with 7 bases between the two ends. CDR1 and CDR2 from the germline V gene are MNHEY and SMNVEV (reference sequence). This CDR3 has 16 residues. The CDR3 nucleotides are TGTGCCAGCAGTTTATATCCAGACTCCTATAATTCACCCCTCCACTTT. This codes for CASSLYPDSYNSPLHF.

The rearrangement uses TRBV18 and TRBJ2-1; 9 bases are shared with TRBD1. V was clipped by 3 bases and J by 6 bases; unmatched bases: 3. The length of the CDR3 is 14 residues. Germline V gene lookup returns CDR1 KGHSH and CDR2 LQKENI. The CDR3 bases are TGTGCCAGCTCACCTTACAGGGGGCCCAATGAGCAGTTCTTC. Translation: CASSPYRGPNEQFF.

The genes are TRBV5-1 and TRBJ2-5; D not resolved. The CDR3 length is 13 residues. Trimming removed 3 bases at V and 5 bases at J, with 11 bases between. CDR1 is SGHRS, CDR2 YFSETQ, per germline. DNA for the CDR3: TGCGCCAGCAGCTCCTCGTCCGGGGAGACCCAGTACTTC. Its protein is CASSSSSGETQYF.

The chain links TRBV27 to TRBJ2-2, with D unclear. V was cut by 5 bases and J by 6 bases, with 16 bases left in between. Germline V CDR1 and CDR2: MNHEY, SMNVEV (reference sequence). The CDR3 is made up of 15 amino acids. Here the CDR3 reads CASSTQPASPGELFF. The DNA of the CDR3 is TGTGCCAGCAGTACACAGCCCGCCAGCCCCGGGGAGCTGTTTTTT.

This chain uses TRBV7-2 with TRBJ2-1, with D possibly matching TRBD1 (6 bases). V was cut by 1 base and J by 9 bases, with 10 bases left in between. Per germline, CDR1 SGHTA and CDR2 FQGNSA. This CDR3 comprises 13 residues. DNA of the CDR3: TGTGCCAGCAGCTTAGGGGGGCCACGTGAGCAGTTCTTC. This gives the protein CASSLGGPREQFF.

V is TRBV28 and J is TRBJ2-7; 14 nucleotides match TRBD2. Germline V gene lookup returns CDR1 MDHEN and CDR2 SYDVKM. J gave up 6 bases and V 4 bases, and 8 bases lay outside the gene matches. This CDR3 region has 16 residues. CDR3 protein: CASSSSAGLAGAEQYF. In DNA, the CDR3 is TGTGCCAGCAGTTCTTCTGCGGGACTAGCGGGAGCCGAGCAGTACTTC.

The chain combines TRBV7-2 with TRBJ1-4; no reliable D call. Germline loops: CDR1 SGHTA, CDR2 FQGNSA. The germline V and J ends were trimmed by 5 bases and 0 bases, with 7 bases remaining between them. CDR3 size: 14 residues. The CDR3 DNA sequence: TGTGCCAGCAGCGTCACAGCAACTAATGAAAAACTGTTTTTT. This encodes CASSVTATNEKLFF.

CDR3 sequence reads: CASSLGGGRGDTQYF. DNA of the CDR3: TGTGCCAGCAGCTTAGGAGGCGGGAGAGGAGATACGCAGTATTTT. The chain employs TRBV7-9 and TRBJ2-3, with 7 bases matching TRBD2. The CDR3 length is 15 residues. In germline, CDR1 is SEHNR, CDR2 FQNEAQ (reference sequence). The ends lost 1 base at V and 5 bases at J; junction bases unmatched: 6. Full variable domain (missing parts from reference TRBV7-9 and TRBJ2-3): DTGVSQNPRHKITKRGQNVTFRCDPISEHNRLYWYRQTLGQGPEFLTYFQNEAQLEKSRLLSDRFSAERPKGSFSTLEIQRTEQGDSAMYLCASSLGGGRGDTQYFGPGTRLTVL.

The table lists this clone with a count of one. V gene TRBV3-1 (or the pseudogene TRBV3-2) combines with J gene TRBJ1-2, with TRBD1 as a possible D gene (6 bases). Germline V CDR1 and CDR2: LGHDT, YNNKEL (reference sequence). V lost 0 bases to trimming and J lost 4 bases, with 15 bases between them. This CDR3 has 16 residues. Written as DNA, the CDR3 is TGTGCCAGCAGCCAAGATAGCTGGGGGGGCGGCTATGGCTACACCTTC. Its protein product is CASSQDSWGGGYGYTF.

J is TRBJ1-3 and V is TRBV9; TRBD1 agrees at 7 bases. This CDR3 comprises 17 residues. V shed 1 base, J shed 0 bases, and the junction held 7 bases outside the gene matches. Germline V gene lookup returns CDR1 SGDLS and CDR2 YYNGEE. Written as DNA, the CDR3 is TGTGCCAGCAGCGTACCCGGGACAGTCACCTCTGGAAACACCATATATTTT. This codes for CASSVPGTVTSGNTIYF.

V usage is TRBV2 and J usage is TRBJ2-5; the match to TRBD2 covers 7 bases. Germline loops: CDR1 SNHLY, CDR2 FYNNEI. V lost 8 bases, J lost 3 bases, and 3 bases stayed unmatched. The length of the CDR3 is 12 residues. The CDR3 here is CASQRDEETQYF. The CDR3 DNA is TGTGCCAGCCAGCGGGATGAAGAGACCCAGTACTTC.

The chain recombines TRBV6-2 or TRBV6-3 with TRBJ2-3; D perhaps matches TRBD2 (5 bases). Germline CDR1 is MNHEY and CDR2 is SVGEGT. The V end was cut by 6 bases, the J end by 11 bases, with 18 bases between. The CDR3 extends over 13 amino acids. CDR3 loop: CASSPPPGSGQYF. The CDR3 bases are TGTGCCAGCAGCCCCCCGCCGGGATCGGGGCAGTATTTT.

This rearrangement joins TRBV4-3 to TRBJ2-7, with a possible D match to TRBD2 (6 bases). Germline V gene sequence: CDR1 LGHNA, CDR2 YSLEER. The CDR3 spans 17 residues. V shed 1 base and J shed 0 bases, with 16 bases lying between them. CDR3 sequence reads: CASSQGGPGAASYEQYF. As DNA, the CDR3 is TGCGCCAGCAGCCAAGGGGGCCCGGGAGCTGCCTCCTACGAGCAGTACTTC.

The V call is TRBV7-6, the J call TRBJ2-5; 7 bases fit TRBD1. Germline assignment: CDR1 SGHVS and CDR2 FNYEAQ. The trim removed 5 bases at V and 13 bases at J, leaving 16 bases unmatched. The CDR3 loop spans 14 amino acids. The CDR3 DNA reads TGTGCCAGCAGCGAAAGGGGGCGGTTCGCGGTTTGGTACTTC. Translation gives CASSERGRFAVWYF.

The chain uses TRBV4-3 and TRBJ1-4; 10 bases are a match to TRBD1. V was pared by 0 bases and J by 2 bases, with 9 bases of the junction left unmatched. CDR3 size: 19 residues. Germline V lookup: CDR1 LGHNA, CDR2 YSLEER. CDR3 DNA sequence: TGCGCCAGCAGCCAAGATAAGTGGGGACAGGGGTTCACTAATGAAAAACTGTTTTTT. Translating gives CASSQDKWGQGFTNEKLFF.

CDR3 sequence reads: CASSPLGLSYNEQFF. CDR3 DNA: TGTGCCAGCAGCCCACTAGGACTTAGCTACAATGAGCAGTTCTTC. The V call is TRBV7-2, the J call TRBJ2-1, with D possibly TRBD2 on 5 matching bases. The CDR3 is 15 amino acids. Germline V gene sequence: CDR1 SGHTA, CDR2 FQGNSA. The germline V and J ends were trimmed by 5 bases and 3 bases, with 14 bases remaining between them.

The CDR3 reads CASSQDPRGRDGYTF. In DNA form, the CDR3 reads TGCGCCAGCAGCCAAGATCCCAGGGGACGCGATGGCTACACCTTC. This sequence joins TRBV4-1 and TRBJ1-2; possibly TRBD1 for D (6 bases). Germline values: CDR1 MGHRA, CDR2 YSYEKL. V gave up 0 bases and J gave up 6 bases, with 14 bases separating them. The CDR3 extends over 15 amino acids.

This rearrangement joins TRBV18 to TRBJ1-3; D not resolved. With 8 bases removed from V and 0 bases from J, the gap between germline ends came to 8 bases. Germline assignment: CDR1 KGHSH and CDR2 LQKENI. The CDR3 extends over 13 amino acids. The CDR3 nucleotides are TGTGCCAGCCTAGAGTCCTCTGGAAACACCATATATTTT. Its protein product is CASLESSGNTIYF.

The V call is TRBV18, the J call TRBJ2-2; 13 bases match TRBD2. The V gene end was trimmed by 0 bases and the J gene end by 7 bases; junction bases not matched to a gene: 5. Germline CDR1 and CDR2: KGHSH and LQKENI. The CDR3 runs 17 residues. The CDR3 spells CASSPPGLAGRGGELFF. Here the CDR3 DNA reads TGTGCCAGCTCACCACCGGGACTAGCGGGAAGAGGCGGGGAGCTGTTTTTT. Using reference TRBV18 and TRBJ2-2 for the parts outside the CDR3, the full variable domain is NAGVMQNPRHLVRRRGQEARLRCSPMKGHSHVYWYRQLPEEGLKFMVYLQKENIIDESGMPKERFSAEFPKEGPSILRIQQVVRGDSAAYFCASSPPGLAGRGGELFFGEGSRLTVL.

This clone occurred a few times. The V call is TRBV7-2, the J call TRBJ1-6, with 8 bases that match TRBD1. The J segment lost 6 bases and the V segment lost 5 bases, leaving 3 bases of the junction unmatched. The CDR3 has 14 amino acids. Germline CDR1 reads SGHTA; CDR2 reads FQGNSA. The chain's CDR3 is CASSEDRVNSPLHF. For the CDR3, the DNA is TGTGCCAGCAGCGAGGACAGGGTTAATTCACCCCTCCACTTT.

The genes are TRBV19 and TRBJ2-3, with D possibly TRBD1 on 5 matching bases. Per the germline V gene, CDR1 is LNHDA and CDR2 is SQIVND (reference sequence). The V end lost 0 bases, the J end lost 2 bases, and 12 bases lay between the germline ends. The CDR3 has 16 amino acids. The CDR3 spells CASSIDRAGNTDTQYF. The CDR3 DNA sequence: TGTGCCAGTAGTATAGATCGGGCAGGGAACACAGATACGCAGTATTTT.